These T cell receptor beta chains were read from a single sample in a study of somatic mutations in cytotoxic T cells in rheumatoid arthritis. Using immunoSEQ multiplex PCR, the repertoire was profiled, and TCRdb retains in-frame clones only, with some absent. This table holds some 17,000 clones, approximately 80% found once. The sequencing input was CD8+ T cells sorted from blood. These TCRs come from an adult with rheumatoid arthritis. Each CDR3 is given with its conserved first and last residue. Fields, in order: D gene, V gene, clone size, J gene, CDR3 protein, CDR3 DNA. A D gene is named only where the DNA matches it firmly. Some rows mark clone size as missing; the rest say once, few, many or name a class of expanded clone.

-	TRBV5-1	once	TRBJ1-2	CASSLEGSNYGYTF	TGCGCCAGCAGCTTGGAGGGGTCTAACTATGGCTACACCTTC
-	TRBV19	-	TRBJ1-1	CASNSVATEAFF	TGTGCCAGCAACTCCGTGGCCACTGAAGCTTTCTTT
TRBD2	TRBV27	-	TRBJ2-1	CASSLTSGGNNEQFF	TGTGCCAGCAGTTTAACTAGCGGTGGAAACAATGAGCAGTTCTTC
-	TRBV7-8	-	TRBJ2-1	CASSFTDHQFF	TGTGCCAGCAGCTTTACGGACCATCAGTTCTTC
-	TRBV6-4	few	TRBJ1-2	CASSDDLGGNYGYTF	TGTGCCAGCAGTGACGATTTAGGGGGTAACTATGGCTACACCTTC
-	TRBV30	-	TRBJ1-1	CAWSVAENTEAFF	TGTGCCTGGAGTGTCGCGGAAAACACTGAAGCTTTCTTT
TRBD1	TRBV7-9	-	TRBJ1-2	CASSLFSRDSANYGYTF	TGTGCCAGCAGCTTATTTTCCCGGGACAGCGCTAACTATGGCTACACCTTC
-	TRBV5-6	-	TRBJ2-1	CASSLRVAREQFF	TGTGCCAGCAGCCTCAGGGTAGCTCGCGAGCAGTTCTTC
-	TRBV30	-	TRBJ1-5	CAWSSRAGLVNQPQHF	TGTGCCTGGAGTTCGAGGGCAGGGTTGGTAAATCAGCCCCAGCATTTT
TRBD1	TRBV25-1	few	TRBJ1-4	CASSEQGTGGFNEKLFF	TGTGCCAGCAGTGAACAGGGGACAGGGGGCTTTAATGAAAAACTGTTTTTT
-	TRBV10-2	-	TRBJ2-1	CASTGEGDSYNEQFF	TGCGCCAGCACCGGGGAGGGGGACTCCTACAATGAGCAGTTCTTC
TRBD2	TRBV30	once	TRBJ2-1	CAWSVGGGRYNEQFF	TGTGCCTGGAGTGTAGGCGGGGGACGGTACAATGAGCAGTTCTTC
-	TRBV6-5	-	TRBJ1-2	CASRDVHYGYTF	TGTGCCAGCAGGGACGTCCACTATGGCTACACCTTC
-	TRBV14	-	TRBJ1-1	CASSHRVLNANTEAFF	TGTGCCAGCAGCCATCGGGTTCTGAACGCGAACACTGAAGCTTTCTTT
-	TRBV15	-	TRBJ1-2	CATSRVQGDLYGYTF	TGTGCCACCAGCAGAGTACAGGGCGACCTTTATGGCTACACCTTC
-	TRBV11-2	medium-sized	TRBJ2-1	CATGIGTHNYNEQFF	TGTGCCACCGGCATCGGGACTCATAATTACAATGAGCAGTTCTTC
-	TRBV2	-	TRBJ1-2	CASSEARRNYGYTF	TGTGCCAGCAGTGAAGCGCGGCGGAACTATGGCTACACCTTC
TRBD2	TRBV7-2	-	TRBJ2-3	CASSLLAGETDTQYF	TGTGCCAGCAGCTTACTAGCGGGAGAGACAGATACGCAGTATTTT
TRBD2	TRBV6-4	-	TRBJ2-3	CASSIGLGRDTQYF	TGTGCCAGCAGCATCGGACTAGGGAGAGATACGCAGTATTTT
-	TRBV7-9	-	TRBJ2-5	CASSRKIQETQYF	TGTGCCAGCAGTCGTAAAATTCAAGAGACCCAGTACTTC
TRBD1	TRBV4-1	-	TRBJ1-5	CASSNDRGLSNQPQHF	TGCGCCAGCAGCAACGACAGGGGGCTAAGCAATCAGCCCCAGCATTTT
TRBD2	TRBV7-9	-	TRBJ2-2	CASSLAGGPPGELFF	TGTGCCAGCAGCCTAGCGGGGGGGCCCCCCGGGGAGCTGTTTTTT
-	TRBV19	-	TRBJ1-5	CASSIVGGVNQPQHF	TGTGCCAGTAGTATAGTTGGGGGGGTCAATCAGCCCCAGCATTTT
-	TRBV2	few	TRBJ1-3	CASTRRGYGNTIYF	TGTGCCAGCACACGACGAGGATATGGAAACACCATATATTTT
TRBD2	TRBV7-7	once	TRBJ2-1	CASSLSPSGRDEQFF	TGTGCCAGCAGCTTATCGCCTAGCGGGAGAGATGAGCAGTTCTTC
-	TRBV28	-	TRBJ1-2	CASSFNGQKGRGYTF	TGTGCCAGCAGTTTCAATGGGCAGAAGGGCCGTGGCTACACCTTC
-	TRBV7-8	-	TRBJ2-3	CASSLYFEHRVPLSKPDTQYF	TGTGCCAGCAGCTTATATTTTGAGCATCGGGTTCCTTTGAGTAAGCCAGATACGCAGTATTTT
TRBD2	TRBV14	few	TRBJ2-1	CASSHGLAGGNEQFF	TGTGCCAGCAGCCACGGACTAGCGGGAGGCAATGAGCAGTTCTTC
TRBD2	TRBV19	-	TRBJ2-7	CASSGEGAYEQYF	TGTGCCAGTAGTGGGGAGGGAGCGTACGAGCAGTACTTC
-	TRBV4-1	-	TRBJ1-3	CASSQDLGSGNTIYF	TGCGCCAGCAGCCAAGATCTAGGCTCTGGAAACACCATATATTTT
TRBD1	TRBV15	-	TRBJ1-2	CATRQGAMGYTF	TGTGCCACCCGACAGGGGGCAATGGGCTACACCTTC
TRBD1	TRBV11-2	-	TRBJ2-2	CASSYRGINTGELFF	TGTGCCAGCAGCTACAGGGGGATTAACACCGGGGAGCTGTTTTTT
TRBD1	TRBV19	-	TRBJ2-7	CATSQGLYEQYF	TGTGCCACCTCACAGGGGCTCTACGAGCAGTACTTC
-	TRBV30	-	TRBJ1-2	CAWSSQGNIKGYTF	TGTGCCTGGAGCTCGCAGGGGAACATCAAAGGCTACACCTTC
-	TRBV5-4	-	TRBJ1-1	CASSFGGTEAFF	TGTGCCAGCAGCTTCGGGGGGACTGAAGCTTTCTTT